This TCR beta chain was retrieved from a study of blood T cell repertoires in COVID-19. About the study: PBMCs, B-cell-depleted T cells, or T cells were the source of the cDNA or gDNA that made up the material.

Study processing details: Estimation of nucleated cell counts relied on the amplification of reference gene primers. Some clones are missing from TCRdb's copy, which holds only in-frame ones; the method was immunoSEQ multiplex PCR. V, J and clone size reflect that table, while D and trimming were determined from the DNA. The table shows approximately 100,000 clones, with less than 85% occurring only once. The V end was cut by 2 bases, the J end by 1 base, with 10 bases between. Germline V gene data show CDR1 as MNHNS and CDR2 as SASEGT. This CDR3 spans 15 amino acids. Sequenced material: peripheral blood. The V call is TRBV6-1, the J call TRBJ2-3; D is undetermined. The receptor's source is a man between 65 and 85 years old with active or convalescent COVID-19. The DNA of the CDR3 is TGTGCCAGCAGTGAATCGAAAGCTGGCACAGATACGCAGTATTTT. Its protein product is CASSESKAGTDTQYF.